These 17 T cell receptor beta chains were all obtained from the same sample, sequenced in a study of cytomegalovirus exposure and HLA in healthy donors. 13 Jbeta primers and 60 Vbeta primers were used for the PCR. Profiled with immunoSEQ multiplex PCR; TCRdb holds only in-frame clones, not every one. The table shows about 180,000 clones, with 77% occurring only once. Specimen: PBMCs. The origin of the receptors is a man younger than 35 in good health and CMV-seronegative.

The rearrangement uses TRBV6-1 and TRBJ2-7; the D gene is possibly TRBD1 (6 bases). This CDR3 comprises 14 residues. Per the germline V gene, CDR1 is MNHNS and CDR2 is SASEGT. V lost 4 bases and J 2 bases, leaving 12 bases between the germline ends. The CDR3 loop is CASSANRVTYEQYF. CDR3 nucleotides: TGTGCCAGCAGTGCGAACAGGGTTACCTACGAGCAGTACTTC.

In nucleotides, the CDR3 is TGTGCTAGTGGTTTGGATTCATGGACCCAGTACTTC. Protein: CASGLDSWTQYF. The J gene is TRBJ2-5, the V gene TRBV12-5; D gene unclear. The germline gives CDR1 LGHNT, CDR2 FRNRAP. The CDR3 totals 12 residues. V gave up 1 base and J gave up 7 bases, with 7 bases separating them.

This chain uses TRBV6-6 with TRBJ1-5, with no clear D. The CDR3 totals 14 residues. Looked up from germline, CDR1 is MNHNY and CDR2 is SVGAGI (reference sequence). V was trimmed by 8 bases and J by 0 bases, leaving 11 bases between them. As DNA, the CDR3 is TGTGCCAGCCACGTACAGAGTAGCAATCAGCCCCAGCATTTT. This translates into CASHVQSSNQPQHF.

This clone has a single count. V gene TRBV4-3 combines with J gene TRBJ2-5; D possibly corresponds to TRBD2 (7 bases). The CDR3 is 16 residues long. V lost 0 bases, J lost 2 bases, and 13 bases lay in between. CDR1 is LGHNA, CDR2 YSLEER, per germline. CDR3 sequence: CASSQDVKGGQETQYF. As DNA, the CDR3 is TGCGCCAGCAGCCAAGACGTCAAGGGGGGGCAAGAGACCCAGTACTTC.

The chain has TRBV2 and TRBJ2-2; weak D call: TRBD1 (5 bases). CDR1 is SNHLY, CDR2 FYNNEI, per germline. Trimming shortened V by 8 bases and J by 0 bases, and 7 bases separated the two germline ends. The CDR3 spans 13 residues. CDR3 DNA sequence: TGTGCCAGCGGCAGGGCGAACACCGGGGAGCTGTTTTTT. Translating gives CASGRANTGELFF.

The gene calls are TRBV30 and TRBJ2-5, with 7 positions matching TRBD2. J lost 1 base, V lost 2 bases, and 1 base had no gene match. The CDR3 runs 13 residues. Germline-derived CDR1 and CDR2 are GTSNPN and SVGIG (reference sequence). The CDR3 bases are TGTGCCTGGAGTCGACTAGCCCAAGAGACCCAGTACTTC. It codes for CAWSRLAQETQYF.

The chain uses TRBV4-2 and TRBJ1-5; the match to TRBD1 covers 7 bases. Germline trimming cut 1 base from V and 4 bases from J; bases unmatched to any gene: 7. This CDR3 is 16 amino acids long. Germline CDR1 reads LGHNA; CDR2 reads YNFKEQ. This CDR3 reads CASSQVPGQENQPQHF. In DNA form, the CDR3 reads TGTGCCAGCAGCCAAGTACCCGGACAGGAGAATCAGCCCCAGCATTTT.

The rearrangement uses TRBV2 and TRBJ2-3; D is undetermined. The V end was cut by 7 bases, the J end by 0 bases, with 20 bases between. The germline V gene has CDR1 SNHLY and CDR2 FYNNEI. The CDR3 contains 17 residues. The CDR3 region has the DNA TGTGCCAGCACCCGCTCTTACCGCAGGCCTAGCACAGATACGCAGTATTTT. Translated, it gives CASTRSYRRPSTDTQYF.

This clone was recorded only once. CDR3 DNA sequence: TGTGCCATCAGCTCTAGCGGGGAGACCCAGTACTTC. Its protein product is CAISSSGETQYF. V gene TRBV10-3 combines with J gene TRBJ2-5; 8 bases are a match to TRBD2. Trimming took 6 bases from V and 5 from J; bases not matched to a gene: 2. Per the germline V gene, CDR1 is ENHRY and CDR2 is SYGVKD. CDR3 size: 12 residues.

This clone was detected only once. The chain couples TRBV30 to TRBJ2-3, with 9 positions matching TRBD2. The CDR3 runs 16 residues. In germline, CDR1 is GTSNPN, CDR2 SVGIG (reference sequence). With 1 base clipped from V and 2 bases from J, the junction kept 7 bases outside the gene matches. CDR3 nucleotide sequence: TGTGCCTGGAGTGCGACTAGCGGCTCACCCACAGATACGCAGTATTTT. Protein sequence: CAWSATSGSPTDTQYF.

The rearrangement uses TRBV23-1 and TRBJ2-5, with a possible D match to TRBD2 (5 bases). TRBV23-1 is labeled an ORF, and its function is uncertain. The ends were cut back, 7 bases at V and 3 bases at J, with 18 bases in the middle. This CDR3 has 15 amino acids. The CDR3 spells CASILRSGREETQYF. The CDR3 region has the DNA TGCGCCAGCATCCTCCGGAGCGGCCGGGAAGAGACCCAGTACTTC.

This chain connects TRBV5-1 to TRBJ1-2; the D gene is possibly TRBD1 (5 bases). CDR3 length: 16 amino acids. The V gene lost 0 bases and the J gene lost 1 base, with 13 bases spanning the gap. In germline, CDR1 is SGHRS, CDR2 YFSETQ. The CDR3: CASSLAAGHLNYGYTF. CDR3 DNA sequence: TGCGCCAGCAGCTTGGCGGCAGGGCACCTTAACTATGGCTACACCTTC.

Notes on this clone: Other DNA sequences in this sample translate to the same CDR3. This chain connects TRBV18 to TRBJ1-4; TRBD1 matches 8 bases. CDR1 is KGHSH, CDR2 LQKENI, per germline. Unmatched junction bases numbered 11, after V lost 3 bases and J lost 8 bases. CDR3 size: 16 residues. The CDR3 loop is CASSPGRTGSLEKLFF. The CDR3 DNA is TGTGCCAGCTCACCGGGGAGGACAGGGTCATTAGAAAAACTGTTTTTT.

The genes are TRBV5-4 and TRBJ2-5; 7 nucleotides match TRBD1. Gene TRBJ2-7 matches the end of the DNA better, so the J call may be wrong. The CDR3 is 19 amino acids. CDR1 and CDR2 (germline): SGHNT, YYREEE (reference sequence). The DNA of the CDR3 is TGTGCCAGCAGCTTGGATCGATGTCGCCACAGGGGACAGCCCTACGAGCAGTACTTC. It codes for CASSLDRCRHRGQPYEQYF.

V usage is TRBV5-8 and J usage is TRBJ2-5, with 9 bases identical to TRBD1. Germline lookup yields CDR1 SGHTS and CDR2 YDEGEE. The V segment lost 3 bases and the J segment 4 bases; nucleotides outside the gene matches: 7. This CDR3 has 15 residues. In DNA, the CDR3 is TGTGCCAGCAGCTCGGGGACAGGGTTTCGAGAGACCCAGTACTTC. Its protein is CASSSGTGFRETQYF.

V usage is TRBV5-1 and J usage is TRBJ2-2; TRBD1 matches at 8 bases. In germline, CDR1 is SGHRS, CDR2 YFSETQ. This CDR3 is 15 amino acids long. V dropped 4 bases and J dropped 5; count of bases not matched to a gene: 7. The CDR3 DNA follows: TGCGCCAGCAGCCCCCGACAGGGGAGGACCGGGGAGCTGTTTTTT. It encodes CASSPRQGRTGELFF.

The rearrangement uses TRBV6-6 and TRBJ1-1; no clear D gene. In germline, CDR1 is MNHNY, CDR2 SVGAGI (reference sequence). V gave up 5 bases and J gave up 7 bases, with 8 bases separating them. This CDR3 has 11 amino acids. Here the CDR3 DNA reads TGTGCCAGCAGTGCCACAGTTGAAGCTTTCTTT. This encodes CASSATVEAFF.